One and the same sample provided the 20 T cell receptor beta chains below, sequenced in a study of CD8 T cells in ankylosing spondylitis. Study-level results: Made up of 7 to 9 highly homologous variants, a TCR beta motif appeared characteristic of ankylosing spondylitis blood.

The antigens for these receptors are not known. TCRdb analysed the 5' RACE reads with MiXCR anew, one entry per CDR3 protein. The table lists approximately 540,000 distinct CDR3 sequences, 10% to 15% of them singletons, with under 7.5% in the top ten. Source material: blood, either unsorted or a sorted T cell fraction (not recorded which). These receptors all come from a male donor with ankylosing spondylitis.

The rearrangement joins TRBV10-3 to TRBJ2-2; D not certain. The CDR3 has 11 amino acids. Germline V gene data show CDR1 as ENHRY and CDR2 as SYGVKD. V was cut by 11 bases and J by 6 bases, with 10 bases left in between. CDR3 in DNA: TGTGCCGTAGGCCGGTCCGGGGAGCTGTTTTTT. Translation gives CAVGRSGELFF.

This clonotype came up many times. The gene calls are TRBV27 and TRBJ2-7; D is uncertain. The germline V gene encodes CDR1 MNHEY and CDR2 SMNVEV (reference sequence). Between the trimmed V and J ends, which lost 4 bases and 0 bases, there was a span of 10 bases. There are 14 residues in the CDR3. The CDR3, as DNA: TGTGCCAGCAGTTCCAGACTGAGCTCCTACGAGCAGTACTTC. Translation gives CASSSRLSSYEQYF.

The chain couples TRBV5-1 to TRBJ2-7; weak D call: TRBD2 (6 bases). This CDR3 has 14 residues. From germline, CDR1 is SGHRS and CDR2 YFSETQ. V lost 3 bases, J lost 7 bases, and 17 bases lay in between. DNA of the CDR3: TGCGCCAGCAGCTCAGGGACTTTTGGGGGGGAGCAGTACGTC. Encoded protein: CASSSGTFGGEQYV.

In this sample, this clonotype turned up many times. This CDR3 reads CASSLEGAYTEAFF. The CDR3 nucleotides are TGCGCCAGCAGCTTAGAGGGGGCATACACTGAAGCTTTCTTT. This sequence joins TRBV5-1 and TRBJ1-1; 7 bases line up with TRBD1. J was trimmed by 3 bases and V by 2 bases; bases with no gene match: 4. This CDR3 region has 14 residues. The V gene's germline CDR1 is SGHRS and CDR2 YFSETQ.

The rearrangement uses TRBV14 and TRBJ2-7; 8 nucleotides align to TRBD2. V was pared by 0 bases and J by 3 bases, with 7 bases of the junction left unmatched. Germline V gene sequence: CDR1 SGHDN, CDR2 FVKESK. This CDR3 contains 16 residues. CDR3 sequence reads: CASSQDRLAGFYEQYF. CDR3 sequence (DNA): TGTGCCAGCAGCCAAGATCGTCTAGCGGGTTTCTACGAGCAGTACTTC.

There are a few counts of this clonotype. The V gene is TRBV11-1, the J gene TRBJ2-1; 11 bases match TRBD2. The J segment lost 6 bases and the V segment lost 8 bases, leaving 24 bases of the junction unmatched. Germline V gene lookup returns CDR1 SGHAT and CDR2 FQDESV (reference sequence). The CDR3 spans 20 residues. CDR3 loop: CASGGSLAGVSEAVFNEQFF. CDR3 coding DNA: TGTGCCAGCGGGGGTTCACTAGCGGGAGTTTCGGAAGCCGTCTTCAATGAGCAGTTCTTC.

The chain couples TRBV5-5 to TRBJ1-3; D ambiguous. The length of the CDR3 is 14 residues. Germline CDR1 and CDR2: SGHKS and YYEKEE (reference sequence). V dropped 8 bases and J dropped 1 base, with 13 bases sitting between them. CDR3 sequence: CASRPGASGNTIYF. The CDR3 DNA is TGTGCCAGTCGTCCCGGCGCGTCTGGAAACACCATATATTTT. Full variable domain (missing parts from reference TRBV5-5 and TRBJ1-3): DAGVTQSPTHLIKTRGQQVTLRCSPISGHKSVSWYQQVLGQGPQFIFQYYEKEERGRGNFPDRFSARQFPNYSSELNVNALLLGDSALYLCASRPGASGNTIYFGEGSWLTVV.

The CDR3 region is CASSPSRATFYGYTF. The CDR3 nucleotides read TGCGCCAGCAGCCCCTCTCGAGCGACATTCTATGGCTACACCTTC. The chain is built from TRBV4-1 and TRBJ1-2; D unresolved. The CDR3 extends over 15 amino acids. Germline assignment: CDR1 MGHRA and CDR2 YSYEKL. The V end lost 4 bases, the J end lost 4 bases, and 16 bases lay between the germline ends.

This clonotype was counted a few times. V is TRBV30 and J is TRBJ2-7; D might be TRBD1 or TRBD2, each matching 6 bases. Trimming stripped 2 bases from V and 4 bases from J, with 18 bases between. This CDR3 spans 15 amino acids. The germline V gene encodes CDR1 GTSNPN and CDR2 SVGIG (reference sequence). CDR3 DNA sequence: TGTGCCTGGAGTTCGGGGGCCGGCAGGGTTTACGAGCAGTACTTC. Its translation is CAWSSGAGRVYEQYF. The variable domain in full, with the rest retrieved from reference TRBV30 and TRBJ2-7, is SQTIHQWPATLVQPVGSPLSLECTVEGTSNPNLYWYRQAAGRGLQLLFYSVGIGQISSEVPQNLSASRPQDRQFILSSKKLLLSDSGFYLCAWSSGAGRVYEQYFGPGTRLTVT.

J is TRBJ2-3 and V is TRBV2; the D gene is possibly TRBD1 (6 bases). The CDR3 totals 14 residues. Germline CDR1 is SNHLY and CDR2 is FYNNEI. V was trimmed by 6 bases and J by 4 bases, leaving 14 bases between them. The DNA of the CDR3 is TGTGCCAGCAGAGACGGCACAGGGTCAGATACGCAGTATTTT. Translation gives CASRDGTGSDTQYF.

The genes are TRBV5-6 and TRBJ2-2; the D gene is possibly TRBD2 (6 bases). V was clipped by 2 bases and J by 3 bases, with 11 bases between them. The V gene's germline CDR1 is SGHDT and CDR2 YYEEEE. This CDR3 has 15 residues. The CDR3 sequence is CASSFFSGDTGELFF. CDR3 bases: TGTGCCAGCAGCTTTTTTTCGGGGGACACCGGGGAGCTGTTTTTT.

In its sample, this clonotype was seen a few times. The chain links TRBV20-1 to TRBJ1-2, with 10 bases that match TRBD1. The junction had 6 bases not matched to a gene; V was cut back by 4 bases and J by 4 bases. Germline CDR1 and CDR2: DFQATT and SNEGSKA (reference sequence). This CDR3 has 14 residues. The CDR3 region has the DNA TGCAGTGCTATAGTTCGGGACAGGGGCTATGGCTACACCTTC. Translation: CSAIVRDRGYGYTF.

The V gene is TRBV6-1, the J gene TRBJ2-5; the D gene is possibly TRBD1 (5 bases). The CDR3 totals 13 residues. Trimming stripped 6 bases from V and 5 bases from J, with 13 bases between. Germline V lookup: CDR1 MNHNS, CDR2 SASEGT. The CDR3: CASRVSGLETQYF. CDR3 DNA sequence: TGTGCCAGCAGGGTTTCAGGGCTGGAGACCCAGTACTTC.

This clonotype was counted between two and nine times. V usage is TRBV7-9 and J usage is TRBJ2-1, with a weak D call TRBD1 (5 bases). Between the trimmed V and J ends, which lost 1 base and 8 bases, there was a span of 9 bases. Germline V gene lookup returns CDR1 SEHNR and CDR2 FQNEAQ (reference sequence). The CDR3 is 13 amino acids. The CDR3 protein is CASSLGRADEQFF. As DNA, the CDR3 is TGTGCCAGCAGCTTAGGCAGGGCGGATGAGCAGTTCTTC.

V usage is TRBV20-1 and J usage is TRBJ2-2; possible D gene TRBD2, 5 bases. CDR1 is DFQATT, CDR2 SNEGSKA, per germline (reference sequence). Trimming pared 6 bases from V and 6 bases from J, leaving 17 bases between. This CDR3 is 14 amino acids long. The CDR3 sequence is CSAYGLGEAGELFF. The CDR3 nucleotides are TGCAGTGCCTACGGACTGGGTGAAGCCGGGGAGCTGTTTTTT.

This clonotype was counted a few times. This chain links TRBV7-9 with TRBJ2-3, with TRBD2 matching 9 bases. The germline V gene encodes CDR1 SEHNR and CDR2 FQNEAQ (reference sequence). With V trimmed by 3 bases and J by 1 base, 8 bases remained unmatched. CDR3 length: 17 residues. The CDR3 region is CASSLILAGARTDTQYF. DNA of the CDR3: TGTGCCAGCAGCTTGATATTAGCGGGAGCCCGCACAGATACGCAGTATTTT.

The chain combines TRBV5-1 with TRBJ1-1; TRBD1 matches at 8 bases. J lost 7 bases, V lost 4 bases, and 9 bases had no gene match. Germline CDR1 is SGHRS and CDR2 is YFSETQ. The CDR3 runs 14 residues. The CDR3 here is CASSQDRVVDEAFF. CDR3 bases: TGCGCCAGCAGCCAGGACAGGGTTGTCGATGAAGCTTTCTTT.

This clonotype showed up just a few times. The chain has TRBV2 and TRBJ2-1; the D is unclear. V lost 3 bases to trimming and J lost 4 bases, with 7 bases between them. From germline, CDR1 is SNHLY and CDR2 FYNNEI. This CDR3 has 13 amino acids. CDR3 coding DNA: TGTGCCAGCAGTGAGGTAGGATACAATGAGCAGTTCTTC. This translates into CASSEVGYNEQFF.

This clonotype occurred many times. The chain links TRBV11-2 to TRBJ2-1; TRBD2 aligns across 7 bases. V dropped 5 bases and J dropped 0; count of bases not matched to a gene: 4. The germline V gene has CDR1 SGHAT and CDR2 FQNNGV. The CDR3 runs to 15 residues. The CDR3 loop is CASSQAGSSYNEQFF. CDR3 nucleotide sequence: TGTGCCAGCAGCCAAGCGGGGAGCTCCTACAATGAGCAGTTCTTC.

This clonotype has only a few counts. V usage is TRBV5-1 and J usage is TRBJ2-5; D is unresolved. Trimming removed 4 bases from V and 6 bases from J, with 7 bases in between. The CDR3 totals 11 residues. The germline V gene has CDR1 SGHRS and CDR2 YFSETQ. The CDR3 is CASSIEQTQYF. The CDR3 bases are TGCGCCAGCAGCATCGAGCAGACCCAGTACTTC.